A single sample gave rise to the 31 T cell receptor beta chains below, sequenced in a study of blood T cell repertoires in COVID-19. Produced via immunoSEQ multiplex PCR; TCRdb's table is partial and in-frame only. The table has about 130,000 clones, around four fifths seen once; the top ten hold about 9.9%. What was sequenced was peripheral blood. Receptors originate from a man aged 35 to 55 with active or convalescent COVID-19.

The rearrangement joins TRBV5-1 to TRBJ2-1; 9 bases match TRBD1. CDR3 length: 15 residues. V trimming: 3 bases; J trimming: 5 bases; junction bases outside the gene matches: 6. The germline gives CDR1 SGHRS, CDR2 YFSETQ. This chain's CDR3 is CASSSEGQGNNEQFF. In DNA, the CDR3 is TGCGCCAGCAGCTCGGAAGGACAGGGGAACAATGAGCAGTTCTTC.

The CDR3 protein is CATSNRDQPQHF. The DNA of the CDR3 is TGTGCCACCAGCAACAGGGATCAGCCCCAGCATTTT. This chain joins TRBV24-1 and TRBJ1-5, with D perhaps TRBD1 (6 bases). V dropped 7 bases and J dropped 5 bases, with 8 bases sitting between them. This CDR3 region has 12 residues. The germline V gene encodes CDR1 KGHDR and CDR2 SFDVKD.

This clone was seen a single time. V and J are TRBV19 and TRBJ2-5; 10 bases line up with TRBD1. Germline-derived CDR1 and CDR2 are LNHDA and SQIVND (reference sequence). Unmatched junction bases numbered 1, after V lost 4 bases and J lost 2 bases. The length of the CDR3 is 14 residues. CDR3 DNA sequence: TGTGCCAGTAGTAGGACAGGGGGACAAGAGACCCAGTACTTC. Residues: CASSRTGGQETQYF.

This chain links TRBV30 with TRBJ2-3, with 9 bases fitting TRBD1. With 2 bases clipped from V and 1 base from J, the junction kept 7 bases outside the gene matches. Per the germline V gene, CDR1 is GTSNPN and CDR2 is SVGIG (reference sequence). This CDR3 has 16 residues. The CDR3 nucleotides read TGTGCCTGGAGTCTATCCGGACAGGGGCGCACAGATACGCAGTATTTT. Encoded protein: CAWSLSGQGRTDTQYF.

V usage is TRBV3-1 (or the pseudogene TRBV3-2) and J usage is TRBJ2-7, with 11 positions matching TRBD2. Germline CDR1 and CDR2: LGHDT and YNNKEL (reference sequence). There are 15 residues in the CDR3. V lost 3 bases to trimming and J lost 2 bases; unmatched junction nucleotides: 3. Here the CDR3 reads CASSQGLAATYEQYF. CDR3 nucleotide sequence: TGTGCCAGCAGCCAGGGACTAGCGGCAACCTACGAGCAGTACTTC.

In this sample, this clone turned up a few times. V gene TRBV29-1 combines with J gene TRBJ2-1, with 7 bases aligning to TRBD2. The CDR3 is 13 residues long. V lost 4 bases to trimming and J lost 12 bases; unmatched junction nucleotides: 12. CDR1 SQVTM and CDR2 ANQGSEA come from the germline V gene. CDR3: CSVVPSGGYGQFF. As DNA, the CDR3 is TGCAGCGTTGTGCCCTCGGGGGGTTATGGGCAGTTCTTC.

V is TRBV25-1 and J is TRBJ1-5; the D gene is possibly TRBD1 (5 bases). Germline loops: CDR1 MGHDK, CDR2 SYGVNS. V was clipped by 1 base and J by 5 bases, with 12 bases between them. The CDR3 loop spans 15 amino acids. CDR3: CASSESGQPHQPQHF. In DNA form, the CDR3 reads TGTGCCAGCAGTGAATCAGGGCAGCCCCATCAGCCCCAGCATTTT.

Remarks on this clone: Its ends do not fully match the called genes, so a read error is possible. V is TRBV11-2 and J is TRBJ2-3, with 13 bases lining up with TRBD2. Germline CDR1 SGHAT, CDR2 FQNNGV. The CDR3 is made up of 17 amino acids. CDR3 protein: CASSLGVGLAGEGPVGF. The CDR3 DNA follows: TGTGCCAGCAGCTTAGGAGTTGGACTAGCGGGGGAAGGGCCTGTTGGTTTT.

The chain recombines TRBV10-1 with TRBJ1-5; 7 nucleotides match TRBD1. The trim removed 6 bases at V and 0 bases at J, leaving 14 bases unmatched. CDR1 is WNHNN and CDR2 is SYGVQD in the germline V gene (reference sequence). CDR3 length: 18 residues. This chain's CDR3 is CASSRDDRANFSNQPQHF. The CDR3, as DNA: TGCGCCAGCAGCCGAGATGACAGGGCGAATTTTAGCAATCAGCCCCAGCATTTT.

This chain connects TRBV24-1 to TRBJ1-3; possible D gene TRBD1, 5 bases. Trimming left V 4 bases short and J 0 bases short, with 18 bases between. The CDR3 contains 18 residues. Germline CDR1 is KGHDR and CDR2 is SFDVKD. The CDR3 loop is CATSEIWRQLDSGNTIYF. The CDR3 region has the DNA TGTGCCACCAGTGAGATCTGGCGACAGCTCGACTCTGGAAACACCATATATTTT.

The chain has TRBV30 and TRBJ1-6; 7 nucleotides align to TRBD1. Germline V gene data show CDR1 as GTSNPN and CDR2 as SVGIG (reference sequence). The V segment lost 4 bases and the J segment 8 bases; nucleotides outside the gene matches: 8. The CDR3 consists of 14 residues. As DNA, the CDR3 is TGTGCCTGGACCTGGAGAGACAGGGATTCACCCCTCCACTTT. Translated: CAWTWRDRDSPLHF.

This clone showed up just once. This chain uses TRBV5-4 with TRBJ1-2; D is undetermined. This CDR3 is 13 amino acids long. Trimming stripped 0 bases from V and 8 bases from J, with 11 bases between. Germline loops: CDR1 SGHNT, CDR2 YYREEE (reference sequence). The CDR3, as DNA: TGTGCCAGCAGCTTGGTCGGCTCGGGGGGCTACACCTTC. It is translated as CASSLVGSGGYTF.

This clone was recorded once. The CDR3 loop is CAWSFLGQGTNEQFF. The CDR3 bases are TGTGCCTGGAGCTTTCTAGGACAGGGTACAAATGAGCAGTTCTTC. The genes are TRBV30 and TRBJ2-1, with 8 bases matching TRBD1. V trimming: 3 bases; J trimming: 7 bases; junction bases outside the gene matches: 11. Germline V gives CDR1 GTSNPN, CDR2 SVGIG (reference sequence). The length of the CDR3 is 15 residues.

V gene TRBV29-1 combines with J gene TRBJ1-5; the D gene is possibly TRBD1 (5 bases). Germline CDR1 is SQVTM and CDR2 is ANQGSEA. With 4 bases removed from V and 4 bases from J, the gap between germline ends came to 14 bases. This CDR3 contains 14 residues. The CDR3 DNA sequence: TGCAGCGTTGCAAAAGGGGAAGGAAATCAGCCCCAGCATTTT. This codes for CSVAKGEGNQPQHF.

This clone came up once. CDR3 DNA sequence: TGTGCCAGCAGCCCGGGACAGGGTCCCTACAATGAGCAGTTCTTC. Translating gives CASSPGQGPYNEQFF. This rearrangement joins TRBV7-9 to TRBJ2-1, with 9 bases fitting TRBD1. Germline assignment: CDR1 SEHNR and CDR2 FQNEAQ (reference sequence). The CDR3 spans 15 residues. The V and J ends lost 5 bases and 2 bases, in that order; junction bases with no gene match: 4.

The chain has TRBV10-3 and TRBJ1-2; 7 positions match TRBD1. The length of the CDR3 is 16 residues. After removal of 3 bases from V and 2 bases from J, the junction contained 9 bases not matched to a gene. Germline CDR1 is ENHRY and CDR2 is SYGVKD. The CDR3: CAISDLDRVLNYGYTF. The CDR3, as DNA: TGTGCCATCAGTGACCTCGACAGGGTCCTCAACTATGGCTACACCTTC.

This clone was seen more than once but under ten times. This rearrangement joins TRBV10-3 to TRBJ1-5; D is unresolved. V gave up 10 bases and J gave up 2 bases, with 9 bases separating them. The CDR3 totals 12 residues. Germline V CDR1 and CDR2: ENHRY, SYGVKD. Here the CDR3 DNA reads TGTGCCACCCGCCAGGGCAATCAGCCCCAGCATTTT. It encodes CATRQGNQPQHF.

The table lists this clone with a count of one. This sequence joins TRBV19 and TRBJ1-1; D perhaps matches TRBD1 (6 bases). In germline, CDR1 is LNHDA, CDR2 SQIVND (reference sequence). This CDR3 is 15 amino acids long. Trimming removed 7 bases at V and 2 bases at J, with 17 bases between. The CDR3 bases are TGTGCCAGTACCCCGGGGGGGGCGGGAAACACTGAAGCTTTCTTT. The encoded protein is CASTPGGAGNTEAFF.

The gene calls are TRBV10-3 and TRBJ2-7, with D tentatively TRBD1 (5 bases). CDR1 ENHRY and CDR2 SYGVKD come from the germline V gene. The V and J ends lost 9 bases and 3 bases respectively, with 9 bases between them. This CDR3 contains 11 residues. In DNA, the CDR3 is TGTGCCATAGGACAAAACTACGAGCAGTACTTC. It specifies CAIGQNYEQYF.

V is TRBV3-1 (or the pseudogene TRBV3-2) and J is TRBJ2-1, with 9 bases that match TRBD1. The CDR3 is 15 residues long. J was trimmed by 4 bases and V by 4 bases; bases with no gene match: 5. Germline V lookup: CDR1 LGHDT, CDR2 YNNKEL (reference sequence). The CDR3, as DNA: TGTGCCAGCAGCCTCGGACAGGGGTCATACAATGAGCAGTTCTTC. This encodes CASSLGQGSYNEQFF.

The V call is TRBV19, the J call TRBJ1-4; possibly TRBD1 for D (5 bases). Deletions cut 2 bases from V and 0 bases from J, with 13 bases between. Germline V CDR1 and CDR2: LNHDA, SQIVND (reference sequence). The CDR3 is 17 amino acids. The CDR3 sequence: CASSIMTVTSTNEKLFF. Here the CDR3 DNA reads TGTGCCAGTAGTATAATGACAGTAACTTCAACTAATGAAAAACTGTTTTTT.

This chain uses TRBV6-2 or TRBV6-3 with TRBJ2-7; 11 bases map to TRBD1. CDR3 size: 16 residues. J was trimmed by 2 bases and V by 2 bases; bases with no gene match: 5. CDR1 and CDR2 (germline): MNHEY, SVGEGT. This CDR3 is CASSYISGQGAYEQYF. The CDR3 nucleotides read TGTGCCAGCAGTTACATCTCGGGACAGGGGGCCTACGAGCAGTACTTC.

This clone was recorded a few times. CDR3 nucleotides: TGTGCCAGCAGTTCGGGCTCGATTAGGGGTGGCTACACCTTC. Its translation is CASSSGSIRGGYTF. This chain joins TRBV6-2 or TRBV6-3 and TRBJ1-2; possible D gene TRBD1, 5 bases. Germline V gene lookup returns CDR1 MNHEY and CDR2 SVGEGT. V lost 4 bases and J lost 7, with 16 bases in between. The CDR3 has 14 amino acids.

The chain is built from TRBV5-1 and TRBJ1-1; 7 bases match TRBD1. Germline-derived CDR1 and CDR2 are SGHRS and YFSETQ. The CDR3 sequence is 18 residues long. With 4 bases clipped from V and 0 bases from J, the junction kept 15 bases outside the gene matches. The CDR3: CASSQDNVTGMMNTEAFF. The CDR3 DNA sequence: TGCGCCAGCAGCCAAGACAACGTGACAGGGATGATGAACACTGAAGCTTTCTTT.

The sample holds one count of this clone. The chain uses TRBV5-5 and TRBJ1-2, with 7 bases aligning to TRBD1. The CDR3 runs to 15 residues. With V trimmed by 0 bases and J by 0 bases, 2 bases remained unmatched. Germline values: CDR1 SGHKS, CDR2 YYEKEE (reference sequence). The DNA of the CDR3 is TGTGCCAGCAGCTTGGCCACAGGGGCTAACTATGGCTACACCTTC. It codes for CASSLATGANYGYTF.

This clone appeared once. The chain uses TRBV7-2 and TRBJ1-4; the match to TRBD1 covers 7 bases. Unmatched junction bases numbered 6, after V lost 4 bases and J lost 4 bases. Germline V gene sequence: CDR1 SGHTA, CDR2 FQGNSA. This CDR3 has 15 residues. The CDR3 bases are TGTGCCAGCAGCTACCGACAGGGAGTTAATGAAAAACTGTTTTTT. Residues: CASSYRQGVNEKLFF.

This chain uses TRBV6-1 with TRBJ1-5; no clear D gene. V was pared by 0 bases and J by 10 bases, with 13 bases between. Germline CDR1 is MNHNS and CDR2 is SASEGT. The CDR3 consists of 14 residues. This CDR3 reads CASSEAEGMSPQHF. Here the CDR3 DNA reads TGTGCCAGCAGTGAAGCAGAGGGAATGTCCCCCCAGCATTTT.

The chain couples TRBV7-8 to TRBJ2-2; possible D gene TRBD1, 6 bases. The CDR3 has 15 amino acids. Germline CDR1 and CDR2: SGHVS and FQNEAQ. The V end was cut by 4 bases, the J end by 5 bases, with 14 bases between. The CDR3 nucleotides read TGTGCCAGCAGCTCCGGACAGCCCATGACCGGGGAGCTGTTTTTT. Translation gives CASSSGQPMTGELFF.

This clone was recorded once. V is TRBV21-1 and J is TRBJ1-2. TRBV21-1 corresponds to a pseudogene. CDR3 length equals 13 residues. CDR3 DNA sequence: TGTGCCAGCAGCCCTCGGGGGGGGAATGGCTACACCTTC. Residues: CASSPRGGNGYTF.

The chain joins TRBV2 to TRBJ2-5; 12 bases align to TRBD2. Trimming cost V 5 bases and J 4 bases; bases outside gene matches: 8. The germline V gene has CDR1 SNHLY and CDR2 FYNNEI. This CDR3 is built from 16 residues. This CDR3 reads CASSYLAGGLGETQYF. The CDR3 bases are TGTGCCAGCAGTTACCTAGCGGGGGGGTTAGGAGAGACCCAGTACTTC. The full variable domain, completed using reference TRBV2 and TRBJ2-5, is EPEVTQTPSHQVTQMGQEVILRCVPISNHLYFYWYRQILGQKVEFLVSFYNNEISEKSEIFDDQFSVERPDGSNFTLKIRSTKLEDSAMYFCASSYLAGGLGETQYFGPGTRLLVL.

V gene TRBV6-2 or TRBV6-3 combines with J gene TRBJ2-7; a possible D gene is TRBD1 (5 bases). Germline CDR1 reads MNHEY; CDR2 reads SVGEGT. The ends were cut back, 0 bases at V and 4 bases at J, with 10 bases in the middle. The CDR3 length is 14 residues. This chain's CDR3 is CASSYSRQGYEQYF. The CDR3 DNA reads as TGTGCCAGCAGTTACTCTCGCCAGGGTTACGAGCAGTACTTC.